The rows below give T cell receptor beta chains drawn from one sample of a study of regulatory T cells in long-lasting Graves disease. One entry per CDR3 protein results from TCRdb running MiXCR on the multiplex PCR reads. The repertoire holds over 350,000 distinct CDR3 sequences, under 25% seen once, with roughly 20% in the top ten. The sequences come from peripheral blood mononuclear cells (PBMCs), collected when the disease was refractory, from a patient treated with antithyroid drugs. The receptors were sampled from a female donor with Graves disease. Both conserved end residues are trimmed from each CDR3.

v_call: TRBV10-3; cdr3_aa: AISEGTGVNSPLH
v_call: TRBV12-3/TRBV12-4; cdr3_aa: ASSFLTEAF
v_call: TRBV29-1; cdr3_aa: SVRDSGNTIY
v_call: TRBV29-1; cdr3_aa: SVSPMNTEAF
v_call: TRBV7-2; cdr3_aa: ASSLESPVLSNQPQH
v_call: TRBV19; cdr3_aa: ASSITSRTQYEQY
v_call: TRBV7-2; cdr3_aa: ASSFRVWGSAQY
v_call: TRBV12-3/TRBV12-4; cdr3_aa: ASSPSLGSSYNSPLH
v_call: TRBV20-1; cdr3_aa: SAKPPGQGHNEQF
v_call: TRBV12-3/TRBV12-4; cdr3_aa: ASRPDRGTNEKLF
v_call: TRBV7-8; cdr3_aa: ASSLGPRGATNEKLF
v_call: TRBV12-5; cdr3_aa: ASGYPAGAGGETQY
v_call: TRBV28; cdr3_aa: ASSSKSGLRNQPQH
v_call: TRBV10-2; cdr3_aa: ASAGVGELF
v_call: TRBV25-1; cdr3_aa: ASSATGSGDYGYT
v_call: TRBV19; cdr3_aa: ASSIDRGPSGANVLT
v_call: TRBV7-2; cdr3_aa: ASSLWKQETQY
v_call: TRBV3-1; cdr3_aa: ASSQDSTAWNSPLH
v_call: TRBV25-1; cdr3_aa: ASSALAGTEQY
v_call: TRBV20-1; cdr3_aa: SASGGGLNQPQH
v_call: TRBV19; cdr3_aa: ASSIAGSDTQY
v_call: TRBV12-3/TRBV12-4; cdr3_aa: ASRRQGYEKLF
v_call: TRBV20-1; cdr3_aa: SARDLTGLEAF
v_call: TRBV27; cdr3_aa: ASRKTGGPPKLNTGELF
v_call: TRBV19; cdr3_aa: ASGGDANTGELF
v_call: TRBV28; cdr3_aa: ASSPGGLGTQY
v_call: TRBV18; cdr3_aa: ASSPYLGEKLF
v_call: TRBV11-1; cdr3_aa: ASSFGQIGGATDTQY
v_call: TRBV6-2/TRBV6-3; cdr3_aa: ASRDSGRGGHIQY